Below are 24 T cell receptor beta chains sequenced from a single sample in a study of T cell repertoires and HLA-DP antigens. No antigen has been identified for these receptors. The table came from immunoSEQ multiplex PCR; TCRdb's copy has only in-frame clones and leaves some out. The table lists 75,000 to 90,000 clones, approximately 86% of them singletons. The sample consisted of CD4+ T cells from PBMCs. Receptor source: a man aged 50 to 59 in good health and CMV-seronegative.

The chain links TRBV7-2 to TRBJ2-7, with D possibly TRBD2 on 5 matching bases. Germline V gene lookup returns CDR1 SGHTA and CDR2 FQGNSA. V was clipped by 2 bases and J by 1 base, with 9 bases between them. The CDR3 extends over 14 amino acids. CDR3 protein: CASSLNSVSYEQYF. The CDR3 coding sequence is TGTGCCAGCAGCTTAAATAGCGTTTCCTACGAGCAGTACTTC.

The rearrangement joins TRBV9 to TRBJ2-7; possible D gene TRBD1, 6 bases. This CDR3 region has 14 residues. The germline V gene has CDR1 SGDLS and CDR2 YYNGEE. Trimming left V 1 base short and J 4 bases short, with 12 bases between. The CDR3 nucleotides are TGTGCCAGCAGCGTATTCGGGCAGGGGTACGAGCAGTACTTC. Translating it yields CASSVFGQGYEQYF.

V gene TRBV6-1 combines with J gene TRBJ1-5, with D perhaps TRBD1 (6 bases). V shed 8 bases and J shed 0 bases, with 14 bases lying between them. Germline CDR1 and CDR2: MNHNS and SASEGT. The CDR3 is made up of 15 amino acids. CDR3 DNA sequence: TGTGCCAGCCATGACAGGAAATATAGCAATCAGCCCCAGCATTTT. This encodes CASHDRKYSNQPQHF.

The V gene is TRBV11-3, the J gene TRBJ2-1; a possible D gene is TRBD1 (6 bases). The CDR3 spans 16 residues. The germline CDR1 and CDR2 sequences are SGHNT and YENEEA. V lost 1 base, J lost 6 bases, and 16 bases lay in between. The CDR3 DNA reads as TGTGCCAGCAGCTTAGCCGGGACCGTGACAGGCAATGAGCAGTTCTTC. Its protein product is CASSLAGTVTGNEQFF.

The chain is built from TRBV13 and TRBJ2-7; D is undetermined. V was shortened by 5 bases and J by 6 bases, with 11 bases between the two germline ends. Germline V gene lookup returns CDR1 PRHDT and CDR2 FYEKMQ (reference sequence). The CDR3 contains 12 residues. CDR3 protein: CASSVALGEQYF. CDR3 sequence (DNA): TGTGCCAGCAGCGTTGCCCTCGGCGAGCAGTACTTC.

The V call is TRBV28, the J call TRBJ2-3; 11 bases fit TRBD2. J gave up 0 bases and V 6 bases, and 5 bases lay outside the gene matches. Germline V gene lookup returns CDR1 MDHEN and CDR2 SYDVKM. This CDR3 spans 16 amino acids. CDR3 DNA sequence: TGTGCCAGCAGCCCCGGACTAGCGGGTAGCACAGATACGCAGTATTTT. This translates into CASSPGLAGSTDTQYF.

The rearrangement links TRBV5-1 to TRBJ2-2; 7 bases map to TRBD1. Germline V gene sequence: CDR1 SGHRS, CDR2 YFSETQ. The CDR3 has 16 amino acids. The V segment lost 3 bases and the J segment 0 bases; nucleotides outside the gene matches: 5. In DNA form, the CDR3 reads TGCGCCAGCAGCTCCACGGGACAGCCGAACACCGGGGAGCTGTTTTTT. Translated, it gives CASSSTGQPNTGELFF.

This chain links TRBV7-2 with TRBJ2-7; 8 bases fit TRBD2. Trimming took 3 bases from V and 4 from J; bases not matched to a gene: 8. Germline V gene lookup returns CDR1 SGHTA and CDR2 FQGNSA. This CDR3 spans 15 amino acids. The CDR3 loop is CASSFEGLAEYEQYF. CDR3 bases: TGTGCCAGCAGCTTTGAAGGACTAGCCGAATACGAGCAGTACTTC.

The chain joins TRBV5-1 to TRBJ2-3, with 8 bases identical to TRBD2. The ends lost 1 base at V and 1 base at J; junction bases unmatched: 2. CDR1 and CDR2 (germline): SGHRS, YFSETQ. The CDR3 spans 15 residues. CDR3 coding DNA: TGCGCCAGCAGCTTGACGCGGGGGGGCACAGATACGCAGTATTTT. As protein: CASSLTRGGTDTQYF. Full variable domain (outside the CDR3, taken from reference TRBV5-1 and TRBJ2-3): KAGVTQTPRYLIKTRGQQVTLSCSPISGHRSVSWYQQTPGQGLQFLFEYFSETQRNKGNFPGRFSGRQFSNSRSEMNVSTLELGDSALYLCASSLTRGGTDTQYFGPGTRLTVL.

The chain recombines TRBV18 with TRBJ2-3, with 11 bases identical to TRBD2. The CDR3 runs 15 residues. Germline V gives CDR1 KGHSH, CDR2 LQKENI. J lost 6 bases, V lost 6 bases, and 8 bases had no gene match. CDR3 sequence (DNA): TGTGCCAGCTCGTCGACTAGCGGGGTTCGGGATACGCAGTATTTT. Translation: CASSSTSGVRDTQYF.

The chain carries TRBV30 and TRBJ2-7; 7 nucleotides agree with TRBD1. V lost 5 bases and J lost 7; bases outside the gene matches: 8. The germline V gene encodes CDR1 GTSNPN and CDR2 SVGIG (reference sequence). The CDR3 totals 12 residues. The chain's CDR3 is CAWGQVPREQYF. Here the CDR3 DNA reads TGTGCCTGGGGACAGGTCCCGAGAGAGCAGTACTTC.

This chain connects TRBV7-2 to TRBJ2-5, with 7 bases that match TRBD2. Germline loops: CDR1 SGHTA, CDR2 FQGNSA. This CDR3 has 18 residues. V trimming: 5 bases; J trimming: 0 bases; junction bases outside the gene matches: 15. The CDR3 spells CASSRWGGSSGYQETQYF. The CDR3 bases are TGTGCCAGCAGCAGATGGGGCGGGAGTTCGGGGTACCAAGAGACCCAGTACTTC. The whole variable domain, remainder taken from reference TRBV7-2 and TRBJ2-5, is GAGVSQSPSNKVTEKGKDVELRCDPISGHTALYWYRQSLGQGLEFLIYFQGNSAPDKSGLPSDRFSAERTGGSVSTLTIQRTQQEDSAVYLCASSRWGGSSGYQETQYFGPGTRLLVL.

This sequence joins TRBV6-5 and TRBJ1-1; possibly TRBD1 for D (6 bases). The germline CDR1 and CDR2 sequences are MNHEY and SVGAGI. Trimming took off 6 bases at V and 10 bases at J, with 18 bases between the two ends. This CDR3 has 13 residues. DNA for the CDR3: TGTGCCAGCAGGTGGCACCGGACAGCACCAGCTTTCTTT. Residues: CASRWHRTAPAFF.

This rearrangement joins TRBV15 to TRBJ2-5; 10 bases match TRBD1. The V segment lost 0 bases and the J segment 5 bases; nucleotides outside the gene matches: 3. CDR1 is LNHNV, CDR2 YYDKDF, per germline (reference sequence). The CDR3 is 15 amino acids. The CDR3 DNA is TGTGCCACCAGCAGAGAGGACAGGGGGATGGAGACCCAGTACTTC. It specifies CATSREDRGMETQYF. Variable domain in full (rest from reference TRBV15 and TRBJ2-5): DAMVIQNPRYQVTQFGKPVTLSCSQTLNHNVMYWYQQKSSQAPKLLFHYYDKDFNNEADTPDNFQSRRPNTSFCFLDIRSPGLGDTAMYLCATSREDRGMETQYFGPGTRLLVL.

This clone has a single count. This chain uses TRBV19 with TRBJ2-1, with 7 positions matching TRBD1. V trimming: 5 bases; J trimming: 4 bases; junction bases outside the gene matches: 8. The CDR3 sequence is 15 residues long. Germline V gene lookup returns CDR1 LNHDA and CDR2 SQIVND (reference sequence). The CDR3 region has the DNA TGTGCCAGTAGTCCACCCCGACAGGGTTACAATGAGCAGTTCTTC. Its protein is CASSPPRQGYNEQFF.

V usage is TRBV19 and J usage is TRBJ2-7; D call uncertain. Germline V gene lookup returns CDR1 LNHDA and CDR2 SQIVND (reference sequence). The CDR3 loop spans 13 amino acids. V was clipped by 0 bases and J by 3 bases, with 6 bases between them. The CDR3 nucleotides are TGTGCCAGTAGTATAGATCGGAGCTACGAGCAGTACTTC. Amino acids: CASSIDRSYEQYF.

This clone was detected only once. J is TRBJ2-1 and V is TRBV6-5; D is unresolved. This CDR3 has 11 amino acids. V shed 5 bases and J shed 12 bases, with 11 bases lying between them. Per germline, CDR1 MNHEY and CDR2 SVGAGI. The CDR3 region is CASSEFGRQFF. In DNA, the CDR3 is TGTGCCAGCAGTGAATTTGGTAGGCAGTTCTTC.

The rearrangement links TRBV6-5 to TRBJ2-1; no reliable D call. This CDR3 spans 13 amino acids. Trimming took 8 bases from V and 7 from J, leaving 15 bases between them. CDR1 and CDR2 (germline): MNHEY, SVGAGI. DNA of the CDR3: TGTGCCAGCCTTACCAACCAAGGGAATGAGCAGTTCTTC. Its protein is CASLTNQGNEQFF.

This chain connects TRBV5-1 to TRBJ2-3; 13 nucleotides line up with TRBD2. The CDR3 length is 17 residues. CDR1 is SGHRS and CDR2 is YFSETQ in the germline V gene. J was trimmed by 4 bases and V by 2 bases; bases with no gene match: 7. The chain's CDR3 is CASSFSLAGGRSDTQYF. The CDR3 DNA reads TGCGCCAGCAGCTTTTCACTAGCGGGAGGGCGGTCAGATACGCAGTATTTT.

The table lists this clone with a few counts. The chain has TRBV2 and TRBJ1-1, with D perhaps TRBD1 (6 bases). CDR1 is SNHLY and CDR2 is FYNNEI in the germline V gene. The CDR3 is 15 residues long. The V and J ends lost 4 bases and 1 base respectively, with 13 bases between them. CDR3 residues: CASSATMGQNTEAFF. The CDR3 region has the DNA TGTGCCAGCAGTGCTACTATGGGACAGAACACTGAAGCTTTCTTT.

The genes are TRBV11-2 and TRBJ2-2; D gene unclear. Germline CDR1 reads SGHAT; CDR2 reads FQNNGV. The CDR3 has 14 residues. The V end lost 5 bases, the J end lost 0 bases, and 7 bases lay between the germline ends. The CDR3 here is CASSTHTNTGELFF. CDR3 sequence (DNA): TGTGCCAGCAGCACCCACACGAACACCGGGGAGCTGTTTTTT.

V and J are TRBV6-5 and TRBJ2-7; D assignment may be TRBD1 or TRBD2 (5 bases each). CDR1 MNHEY and CDR2 SVGAGI come from the germline V gene. Trimming took 11 bases from V and 5 from J, leaving 19 bases between them. The CDR3 runs 13 residues. The CDR3 region is CAVWDGFRNEQYF. The CDR3 DNA reads TGTGCCGTATGGGACGGTTTCAGGAACGAGCAGTACTTC.

The J gene is TRBJ2-7, the V gene TRBV10-3; TRBD2 agrees at 8 bases. V was clipped by 5 bases and J by 6 bases; unmatched bases: 9. Germline-derived CDR1 and CDR2 are ENHRY and SYGVKD. This CDR3 is built from 14 residues. In nucleotides, the CDR3 is TGTGCCATCAGTCCGGGACTAGAGGTGGGCGAGCAGTACTTC. Translation: CAISPGLEVGEQYF.

V is TRBV18 and J is TRBJ2-3; D gene ambiguous. V was pared by 4 bases and J by 0 bases, with 11 bases between. The CDR3 extends over 15 amino acids. CDR1 KGHSH and CDR2 LQKENI come from the germline V gene. CDR3 loop: CASSRSSASTDTQYF. For the CDR3, the DNA is TGTGCCAGCTCACGAAGCTCTGCTAGCACAGATACGCAGTATTTT.